This T cell receptor beta chain was sequenced for a study of early T cells in non-severe SARS-CoV-2 infection. On the study more broadly: Bulk RNA taken from unsorted whole blood was sequenced, leaving chains unpaired. General study findings and limits: CD4 and private specificities were missed by VDJdb matching, which favored anti-spike CD8 responses.

As concerns this clonotype: Its antigen is undetermined.

This CDR3 spans 15 amino acids. Trimming shortened V by 0 bases and J by 5 bases, and 13 bases separated the two germline ends. CDR1 is DFQATT and CDR2 is SNEGSKA in the germline V gene (reference sequence). Individually, cDNA molecules had unique molecular identifiers attached to them. MiXCR, run by TCRdb on the 5' RACE reads, gives a single entry per CDR3 protein. The top ten clones hold approximately 13% of a sample with 50,000 to 60,000 distinct CDR3 sequences, 9.5% to 11% of them seen once. The chain recombines TRBV20-1 with TRBJ1-4; D gene ambiguous. The source material was whole blood. The clonotype comes from an adult who was a healthcare worker with PCR-confirmed SARS-CoV-2 infection or an uninfected control (not recorded which). The CDR3 DNA reads as TGCAGTGCTAGAGATCCCCGCGCACGGAATGAAAAACTGTTTTTT. Translating gives CSARDPRARNEKLFF.